Below, 9 T cell receptor beta chains from the same sample are listed, as sequenced in a study of blood T cell repertoires in COVID-19. Profiling relied on immunoSEQ multiplex PCR, and the TCRdb table lists in-frame clones only, not all of them. The data show 170,000 or so clones, about 83% seen once. Sequencing used peripheral blood. Receptors were obtained from a human donor in a cohort sampled during active COVID-19.

J is TRBJ2-7 and V is TRBV9; 14 bases are shared with TRBD2. The CDR3 is 17 residues long. The ends lost 4 bases at V and 1 base at J; junction bases unmatched: 7. Germline CDR1 and CDR2: SGDLS and YYNGEE. The DNA of the CDR3 is TGTGCCAGCAGCTCTTATGGGACTAGCGGGGGATCCTACGAGCAGTACTTC. Translated: CASSSYGTSGGSYEQYF.

CDR3 amino acids: CASSQTSGRRNEQFF. The DNA of the CDR3 is TGTGCCAGCAGCCAGACTAGCGGGAGACGCAATGAGCAGTTCTTC. This chain links TRBV9 with TRBJ2-1; 12 nucleotides align to TRBD2. Germline lookup yields CDR1 SGDLS and CDR2 YYNGEE. This CDR3 spans 15 amino acids. Trimming at V came to 4 bases and at J to 6 bases, leaving 5 bases not matched to a gene.

The chain couples TRBV19 to TRBJ1-1, with D possibly matching TRBD1 (6 bases). Germline V lookup: CDR1 LNHDA, CDR2 SQIVND (reference sequence). V lost 4 bases to trimming and J lost 1 base, with 10 bases between them. The CDR3 has 14 amino acids. The CDR3 DNA follows: TGTGCCAGTAGTAGACAGGTCGGGAACACTGAAGCTTTCTTT. Residues: CASSRQVGNTEAFF. Supplemented by reference TRBV19 and TRBJ1-1, the full variable domain reads DGGITQSPKYLFRKEGQNVTLSCEQNLNHDAMYWYRQDPGQGLRLIYYSQIVNDFQKGDIAEGYSVSREKKESFPLTVTSAQKNPTAFYLCASSRQVGNTEAFFGQGTRLTVV.

CDR3 nucleotides: TGTGCCAGCAGCTCGAGAGGCGAGCAGTACTTC. Amino acids: CASSSRGEQYF. The chain recombines TRBV7-2 with TRBJ2-7; no definite D call. Trimming took off 4 bases at V and 6 bases at J, with 7 bases between the two ends. CDR1 is SGHTA and CDR2 is FQGNSA in the germline V gene. The CDR3 totals 11 residues.

The V and J genes are TRBV5-4 and TRBJ2-7; 8 nucleotides match TRBD2. The germline V gene has CDR1 SGHNT and CDR2 YYREEE (reference sequence). The CDR3 length is 15 residues. Trimming removed 4 bases from V and 6 bases from J; junction bases left unmatched: 12. The CDR3 DNA follows: TGTGCCAGCAGCAACGGGTTAACGGGGGGGCGCGAGCAGTACTTC. Protein product: CASSNGLTGGREQYF.

The CDR3 bases are TGCGCCAGCAGCCAAGATGTGGTAGGGACTAGCATGGCAGATACGCAGTATTTT. Translated, it gives CASSQDVVGTSMADTQYF. The V gene is TRBV4-3, the J gene TRBJ2-3; 9 nucleotides align to TRBD2. J was trimmed by 4 bases and V by 0 bases; bases with no gene match: 11. Germline V CDR1 and CDR2: LGHNA, YSLEER. The CDR3 consists of 18 residues.

The V and J genes are TRBV3-1 (or the pseudogene TRBV3-2) and TRBJ1-6; 7 nucleotides agree with TRBD1. The V gene end was trimmed by 1 base and the J gene end by 8 bases; junction bases not matched to a gene: 2. The CDR3 sequence is 14 residues long. The germline V gene encodes CDR1 LGHDT and CDR2 YNNKEL (reference sequence). Here the CDR3 reads CASSQVQGDSPLHF. DNA of the CDR3: TGTGCCAGCAGCCAAGTTCAGGGGGATTCACCCCTCCACTTT.

The CDR3: CASSPGTGITDTQYF. The CDR3 region has the DNA TGCGCCAGCAGCCCCGGGACAGGGATCACAGATACGCAGTATTTT. This chain connects TRBV5-1 to TRBJ2-3, with 9 positions matching TRBD1. V was pared by 4 bases and J by 2 bases, with 5 bases of the junction left unmatched. Germline V CDR1 and CDR2: SGHRS, YFSETQ. The CDR3 loop spans 15 amino acids.

Here the CDR3 reads CASSQDQKSYEQYF. CDR3 DNA: TGTGCCAGCAGCCAAGATCAGAAATCCTACGAGCAGTACTTC. V and J are TRBV4-2 and TRBJ2-7; the D is unclear. Germline V gene lookup returns CDR1 LGHNA and CDR2 YNFKEQ. V gave up 0 bases and J gave up 1 base, with 7 bases separating them. The CDR3 covers 14 residues.